The 9 T cell receptor beta chains reported below all come from one sample, sequenced in a study of T cell repertoires in cytomegalovirus infection. In TCRdb, the reads were re-called with MiXCR into one record per CDR3 protein. The sample lists about 360,000 distinct CDR3 sequences, 15% to 20% occurring once. The sample was PBMCs. The receptors stem from a human donor in good health (CMV status not recorded). Some clones in this sample may be carry-over from other donors' samples.

The rearrangement links TRBV6-2 or TRBV6-3 to TRBJ2-1, with 9 bases lining up with TRBD2. Looked up from germline, CDR1 is MNHEY and CDR2 is SVGEGT. The CDR3 is 14 amino acids. V lost 7 bases to trimming and J lost 4 bases; unmatched junction nucleotides: 5. The chain's CDR3 is CASKGSGGYNEQFF. DNA for the CDR3: TGTGCCAGCAAGGGTAGCGGGGGATACAATGAGCAGTTCTTC.

The V and J genes are TRBV5-1 and TRBJ1-2, with TRBD1 matching over 7 bases. There are 15 residues in the CDR3. Germline loops: CDR1 SGHRS, CDR2 YFSETQ. The ends lost 9 bases at V and 8 bases at J; junction bases unmatched: 19. CDR3 nucleotides: TGCGCCACCCGGTCGGGGACAGACCGAAACGGGGGCTACACCTTC. This gives the protein CATRSGTDRNGGYTF.

This clonotype was recorded at least ten times. V usage is TRBV20-1 and J usage is TRBJ2-5; D uncertain. The germline V gene encodes CDR1 DFQATT and CDR2 SNEGSKA (reference sequence). The V end was cut by 1 base, the J end by 7 bases, with 10 bases between. The CDR3 length is 12 residues. DNA of the CDR3: TGCAGTGCTAGAGGTGGAATGGGGACCCAGTACTTC. This sequence encodes CSARGGMGTQYF.

The table lists this clonotype with a few counts. The V call is TRBV7-2, the J call TRBJ2-1, with 12 nucleotides matching TRBD2. Germline values: CDR1 SGHTA, CDR2 FQGNSA. V was pared by 5 bases and J by 8 bases, with 4 bases of the junction left unmatched. This CDR3 region has 14 residues. The CDR3 is CASSTTSGGYEQFF. The CDR3 nucleotides are TGTGCCAGCAGCACGACTAGCGGGGGTTATGAGCAGTTCTTC.

V and J are TRBV3-1 and TRBJ2-7; 7 bases match TRBD2. CDR3 length: 14 residues. V trimming: 0 bases; J trimming: 8 bases; junction bases outside the gene matches: 7. CDR1 LGHDT and CDR2 YNNKEL come from the germline V gene (reference sequence). The CDR3 here is CASSQDVTGGQQYF. The CDR3 DNA sequence: TGTGCCAGCAGCCAAGATGTAACGGGGGGACAGCAGTACTTC.

The chain recombines TRBV12-3 or TRBV12-4 with TRBJ1-2, with D maybe TRBD1 (6 bases). The CDR3 spans 14 residues. The V end was cut by 5 bases, the J end by 4 bases, with 14 bases between. CDR3 sequence: CASSNRVSGYGYTF. The CDR3 bases are TGTGCCAGCAGTAACAGGGTTTCTGGCTATGGCTACACCTTC.

The V and J genes are TRBV12-5 and TRBJ1-3, with unresolved D. CDR1 is LGHNT and CDR2 is FRNRAP in the germline V gene. Trimming removed 0 bases from V and 4 bases from J, with 4 bases in between. The CDR3 runs to 13 residues. CDR3 in DNA: TGTGCTAGTGGTTTGGTACCAGGAAACACCATATATTTT. This encodes CASGLVPGNTIYF.

This clonotype occurred a few times. The chain's CDR3 is CASSLSGGANEKLFF. CDR3 nucleotides: TGTGCCAGCAGTTTATCGGGGGGCGCTAATGAAAAACTGTTTTTT. V gene TRBV12-3 or TRBV12-4 combines with J gene TRBJ1-4; a weak D match, TRBD1 (6 bases). CDR3 length equals 15 residues. Trimming cost V 2 bases and J 3 bases, with 10 bases left between them.

CDR3 residues: CSVLGMVYNEQFF. The CDR3 bases are TGCAGCGTTCTTGGGATGGTTTACAATGAGCAGTTCTTC. This chain links TRBV29-1 with TRBJ2-1, with D hard to call. Per germline, CDR1 SQVTM and CDR2 ANQGSEA. Trimming removed 5 bases from V and 4 bases from J, with 12 bases in between. This CDR3 region has 13 residues.